One and the same sample provided the 8 T cell receptor beta chains below, sequenced in a study of blood T cell repertoires in COVID-19. This table comes from immunoSEQ multiplex PCR, and its TCRdb copy is limited to in-frame clones, with some not included. The table shows roughly 280,000 clones, with about nine tenths occurring only once. Sequencing was done on a sample of peripheral blood. The receptors come from a woman aged 45-60 years who had recovered from COVID-19.

This clone appeared a few times. This sequence joins TRBV15 and TRBJ2-1; 11 nucleotides line up with TRBD1. The V segment lost 6 bases and the J segment 4 bases; nucleotides outside the gene matches: 2. Per germline, CDR1 LNHNV and CDR2 YYDKDF (reference sequence). This CDR3 spans 14 amino acids. CDR3 in amino acids: CATSWDRGYNEQFF. As DNA, the CDR3 is TGTGCCACCAGTTGGGACAGGGGGTACAATGAGCAGTTCTTC.

This chain links TRBV18 with TRBJ2-1; D remains ambiguous. The CDR3 has 13 amino acids. V dropped 3 bases and J dropped 3 bases, with 6 bases sitting between them. Germline CDR1 is KGHSH and CDR2 is LQKENI. CDR3 sequence reads: CASSPPNYNEQFF. The DNA for the CDR3 is TGTGCCAGCTCACCCCCTAACTACAATGAGCAGTTCTTC.

This chain links TRBV7-2 with TRBJ2-7, with 9 bases aligning to TRBD1. CDR3 length: 14 residues. With V trimmed by 1 base and J by 5 bases, 3 bases remained unmatched. Germline V gene sequence: CDR1 SGHTA, CDR2 FQGNSA. In DNA form, the CDR3 reads TGTGCCAGCAGCTTAGGGGGACAGGGCAACGAGCAGTACTTC. It is translated as CASSLGGQGNEQYF.

V is TRBV6-6 and J is TRBJ2-1, with 11 bases identical to TRBD2. The CDR3 contains 16 residues. The germline gives CDR1 MNHNY, CDR2 SVGAGI (reference sequence). J was trimmed by 11 bases and V by 3 bases; bases with no gene match: 12. CDR3 amino acids: CASSYFVGLAEKKQFF. The CDR3 DNA sequence: TGTGCCAGCAGTTATTTTGTGGGACTAGCGGAAAAAAAGCAGTTCTTC.

The J gene is TRBJ1-4, the V gene TRBV30; possibly TRBD1 for D (6 bases). This CDR3 region has 14 residues. V was trimmed by 8 bases and J by 3 bases, leaving 16 bases between them. Germline V gene sequence: CDR1 GTSNPN, CDR2 SVGIG (reference sequence). In DNA, the CDR3 is TGTGCCCACAGCCAGGGGAACGCTAATGAAAAACTGTTTTTT. Translating gives CAHSQGNANEKLFF.

V and J are TRBV7-2 and TRBJ1-1; TRBD1 aligns across 8 bases. The germline gives CDR1 SGHTA, CDR2 FQGNSA. Unmatched junction bases numbered 7, after V lost 5 bases and J lost 11 bases. This CDR3 is 12 amino acids long. The DNA of the CDR3 is TGTGCCAGCAGCCCGGCAGGGGGCGACGCTTTCTTT. Encoded protein: CASSPAGGDAFF. Complete variable domain (other parts from reference TRBV7-2 and TRBJ1-1): GAGVSQSPSNKVTEKGKDVELRCDPISGHTALYWYRQSLGQGLEFLIYFQGNSAPDKSGLPSDRFSAERTGGSVSTLTIQRTQQEDSAVYLCASSPAGGDAFFGQGTRLTVV.

The chain's CDR3 is CASSPYSQRHYEQYF. Here the CDR3 DNA reads TGTGCCAGCAGCCCCTACAGCCAAAGACACTACGAGCAGTACTTC. This chain connects TRBV9 to TRBJ2-7; D uncertain. This CDR3 is 15 amino acids long. Germline V gene lookup returns CDR1 SGDLS and CDR2 YYNGEE. Trimming removed 4 bases from V and 3 bases from J, with 17 bases in between. Supplemented by reference TRBV9 and TRBJ2-7, the full variable domain reads DSGVTQTPKHLITATGQRVTLRCSPRSGDLSVYWYQQSLDQGLQFLIQYYNGEERAKGNILERFSAQQFPDLHSELNLSSLELGDSALYFCASSPYSQRHYEQYFGPGTRLTVT.

This clone was found once. The junction does not match germline at one end; this may be a read error. The V and J genes are TRBV9 and TRBJ2-3, with a possible D match to TRBD2 (7 bases). CDR1 and CDR2 from the germline V gene are SGDLS and YYNGEE. The CDR3 extends over 16 amino acids. CDR3 sequence: CASSAPPGGGTDTQYF. The CDR3 DNA is TGTGCCAGCAGCGCCCCTCCGGGCGGGGGCACCGATACGCAGTATTTT.